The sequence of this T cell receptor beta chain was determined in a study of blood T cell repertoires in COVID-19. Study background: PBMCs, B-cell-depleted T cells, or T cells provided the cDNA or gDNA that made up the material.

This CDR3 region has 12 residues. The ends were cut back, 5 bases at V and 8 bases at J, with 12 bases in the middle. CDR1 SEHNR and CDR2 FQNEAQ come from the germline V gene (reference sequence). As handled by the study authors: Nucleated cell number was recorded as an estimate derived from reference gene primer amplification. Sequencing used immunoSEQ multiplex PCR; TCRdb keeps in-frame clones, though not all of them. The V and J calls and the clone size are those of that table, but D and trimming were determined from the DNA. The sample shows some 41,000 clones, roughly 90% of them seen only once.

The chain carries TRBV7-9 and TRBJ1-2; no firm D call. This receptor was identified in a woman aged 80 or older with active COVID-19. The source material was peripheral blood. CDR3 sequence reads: CASSAGRPGYTF. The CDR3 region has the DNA TGTGCCAGCAGCGCTGGGCGTCCGGGCTACACCTTC.